This TCR beta chain was identified during a study of blood T cell repertoires in COVID-19. Study-wide background: The study drew acute and convalescent COVID-19 samples from the United States, Italy and Spain. T cells, B-cell-depleted T cells, or PBMCs supplied cDNA or gDNA.

How the authors handled the data: Reference gene primers were amplified, and this amplification served to estimate nucleated cell counts. Here immunoSEQ multiplex PCR was the method, and the copy in TCRdb shows in-frame clones only, minus some. That table gives V, J and clone size, and the DNA gave D and trimming. In the table there are around 120,000 clones, approximately 80% of which are singletons. Trimming took 3 bases from V and 4 from J, leaving 15 bases between them. CDR1 and CDR2 (germline): DFQATT, SNEGSKA (reference sequence). The CDR3 loop spans 14 amino acids. The V call is TRBV20-1, the J call TRBJ1-1, with a possible D match to TRBD1 (6 bases). The specimen sequenced was peripheral blood. The TCR originated in a man in his 70s with active or convalescent COVID-19. In DNA form, the CDR3 reads TGCAGTGCTAGTAGCGTTCAGGGGAGCACTGAAGCTTTCTTT. Translating it yields CSASSVQGSTEAFF.